This TCR beta chain was observed in a study of Graves' ophthalmopathy and Graves' hyperthyroidism. The authors amplified TCR beta CDR3 regions from RNA transcripts. First-round RT-PCR employed HTBI primers, with a second-round multiplex PCR after it. TCRdb reprocessed the multiplex PCR reads with MiXCR, giving one entry per CDR3 protein. The sample shows fewer than 350,000 distinct CDR3 sequences, 15% to 20% of them seen only once. The ends were cut back, 1 base at V and 8 bases at J, with 15 bases in the middle. Per the germline V gene, CDR1 is SGHAT and CDR2 is FQNNGV. The CDR3 has 16 residues. This clonotype has at least ten counts.

The sample taken for sequencing was peripheral blood. This receptor was obtained from an adult man with Graves' ophthalmopathy. This chain joins TRBV11-2 and TRBJ1-6; no reliable D call. The CDR3 coding sequence is TGTGCCAGCAGCTTAGTTGGATCGGCGGGTTATTCACCCCTCCACTTT. Protein product: CASSLVGSAGYSPLHF.